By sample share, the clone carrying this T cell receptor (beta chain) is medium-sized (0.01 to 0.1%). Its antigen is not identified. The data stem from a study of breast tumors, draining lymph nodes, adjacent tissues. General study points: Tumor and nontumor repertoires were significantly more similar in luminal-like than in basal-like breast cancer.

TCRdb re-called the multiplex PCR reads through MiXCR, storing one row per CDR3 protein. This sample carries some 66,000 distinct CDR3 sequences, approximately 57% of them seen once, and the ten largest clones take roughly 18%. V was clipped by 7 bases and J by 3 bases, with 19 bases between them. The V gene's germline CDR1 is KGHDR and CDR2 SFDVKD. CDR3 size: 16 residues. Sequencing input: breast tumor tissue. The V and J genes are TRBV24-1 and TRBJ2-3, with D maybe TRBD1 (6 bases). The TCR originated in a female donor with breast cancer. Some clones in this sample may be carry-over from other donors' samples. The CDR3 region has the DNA TGTGCCACCAGAGGACAGATAGAATCGGGGACAGATACGCAGTATTTT. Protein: CATRGQIESGTDTQYF.